This T cell receptor (beta chain) was sequenced for a study of blood T cell repertoires in COVID-19. Study information: From T cells, B-cell-depleted T cells, or PBMCs came the material, which was cDNA or gDNA.

Trimming cost V 2 bases and J 7 bases, with 13 bases left between them. Germline CDR1 and CDR2: SGHNT and YYREEE (reference sequence). The CDR3 runs 13 residues. Sequencing was performed with immunoSEQ multiplex PCR; in TCRdb, only in-frame clones are kept and a portion is missing. This table holds about 480,000 clones, 88% found once. The V gene is TRBV5-4, the J gene TRBJ2-7; a weak D match, TRBD1 (5 bases). The sequencing sample was made of peripheral blood. The sequence derives from a woman in her forties or fifties with COVID-19, enrolled during active disease. DNA of the CDR3: TGTGCCAGCAGCTTAAACAGGTTTGAGGAGCAGTACTTC. Translation gives CASSLNRFEEQYF.